This T cell receptor beta chain was recorded in a study of CD8 T cells in ankylosing spondylitis. Broader study findings: The study identified a TCR beta motif of seven or eight highly homologous variants that appeared characteristic of ankylosing spondylitis blood.

This CDR3 has 16 residues. Looked up from germline, CDR1 is PRHDT and CDR2 is FYEKMQ (reference sequence). Trimming removed 0 bases from V and 0 bases from J, with 8 bases in between. In its sample, this clonotype was seen many times. Its specificity is unknown. The TCR beta libraries were generated through quantitative 5'-RACE incorporating molecular barcodes. One entry per CDR3 protein results from TCRdb running MiXCR on the 5' RACE reads. The sample shows 200,000 to 250,000 distinct CDR3 sequences, roughly a tenth of them seen only once. The chain couples TRBV13 to TRBJ1-4; D gene uncertain. Sequencing was done on a sample of blood, either unsorted or a sorted T cell fraction (not recorded which). The clonotype originates from a male donor with ankylosing spondylitis or in good health (not recorded which). The CDR3 coding sequence is TGTGCCAGCAGCTTAGGCGTCAGCCCAACTAATGAAAAACTGTTTTTT. This translates into CASSLGVSPTNEKLFF.